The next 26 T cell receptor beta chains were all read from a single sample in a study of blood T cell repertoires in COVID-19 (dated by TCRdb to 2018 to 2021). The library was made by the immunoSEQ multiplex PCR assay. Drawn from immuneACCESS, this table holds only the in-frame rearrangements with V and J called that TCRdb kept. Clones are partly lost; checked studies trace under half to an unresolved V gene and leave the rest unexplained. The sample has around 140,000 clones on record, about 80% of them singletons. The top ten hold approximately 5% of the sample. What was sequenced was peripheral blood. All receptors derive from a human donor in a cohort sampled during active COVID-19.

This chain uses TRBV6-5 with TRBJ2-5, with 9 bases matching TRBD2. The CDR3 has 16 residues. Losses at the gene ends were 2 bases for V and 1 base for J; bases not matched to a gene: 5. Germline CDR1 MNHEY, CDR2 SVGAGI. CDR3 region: CASSYRAGGGQETQYF. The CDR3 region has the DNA TGTGCCAGCAGTTACCGCGCGGGAGGGGGCCAAGAGACCCAGTACTTC.

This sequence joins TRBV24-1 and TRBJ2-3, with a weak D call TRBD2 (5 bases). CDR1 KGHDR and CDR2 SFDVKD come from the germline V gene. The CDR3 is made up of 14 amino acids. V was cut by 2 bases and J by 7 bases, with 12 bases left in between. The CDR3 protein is CATSDSRSGHTQYF. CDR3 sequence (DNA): TGTGCCACCAGTGATTCTCGAAGCGGTCATACGCAGTATTTT.

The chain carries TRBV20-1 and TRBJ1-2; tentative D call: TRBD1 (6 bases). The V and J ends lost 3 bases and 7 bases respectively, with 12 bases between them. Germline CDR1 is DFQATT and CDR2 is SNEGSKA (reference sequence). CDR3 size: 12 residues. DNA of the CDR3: TGCAGTGCTAGTCTGTTAGGGGGTGGCTACACCTTC. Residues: CSASLLGGGYTF.

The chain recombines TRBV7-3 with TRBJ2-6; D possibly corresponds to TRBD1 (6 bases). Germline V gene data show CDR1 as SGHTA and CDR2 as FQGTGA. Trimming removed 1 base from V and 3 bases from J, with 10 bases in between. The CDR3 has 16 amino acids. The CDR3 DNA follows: TGTGCCAGCAGCTTAAGGGGGCATGGTGGGGCCAACGTCCTGACTTTC. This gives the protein CASSLRGHGGANVLTF.

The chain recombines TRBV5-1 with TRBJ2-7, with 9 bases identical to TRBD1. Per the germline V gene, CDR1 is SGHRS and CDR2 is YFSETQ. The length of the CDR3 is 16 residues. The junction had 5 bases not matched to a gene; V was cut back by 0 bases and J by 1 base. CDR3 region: CASSLEGQGGSYEQYV. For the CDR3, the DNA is TGCGCCAGCAGCTTGGAGGGACAGGGTGGATCCTACGAGCAGTACGTC.

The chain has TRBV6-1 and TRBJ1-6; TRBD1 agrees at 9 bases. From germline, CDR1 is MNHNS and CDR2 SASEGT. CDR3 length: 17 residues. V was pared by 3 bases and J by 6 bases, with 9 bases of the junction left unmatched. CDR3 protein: CASSEVQGAIVNSPLHF. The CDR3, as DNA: TGTGCCAGCAGTGAGGTACAGGGGGCCATTGTTAATTCACCCCTCCACTTT.

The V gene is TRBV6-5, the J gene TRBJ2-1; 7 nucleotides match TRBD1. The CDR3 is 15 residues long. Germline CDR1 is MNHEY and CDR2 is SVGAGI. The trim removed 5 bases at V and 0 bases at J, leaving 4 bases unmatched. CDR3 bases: TGTGCCAGCAGTCCAGGGGGAAGCTCCTACAATGAGCAGTTCTTC. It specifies CASSPGGSSYNEQFF.

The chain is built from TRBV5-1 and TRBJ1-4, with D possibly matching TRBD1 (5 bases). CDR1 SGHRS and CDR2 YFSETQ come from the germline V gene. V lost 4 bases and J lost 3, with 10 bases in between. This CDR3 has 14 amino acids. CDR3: CASSLDSSNEKLFF. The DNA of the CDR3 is TGCGCCAGCAGCCTCGACAGCTCTAATGAAAAACTGTTTTTT.

The CDR3 here is CASRTTASYGYTF. The CDR3 nucleotides are TGTGCCAGCAGGACGACAGCCTCCTATGGCTACACCTTC. The chain joins TRBV11-2 to TRBJ1-2; a weak D match, TRBD1 (5 bases). The CDR3 consists of 13 residues. V lost 6 bases to trimming and J lost 4 bases, with 12 bases between them. Per the germline V gene, CDR1 is SGHAT and CDR2 is FQNNGV.

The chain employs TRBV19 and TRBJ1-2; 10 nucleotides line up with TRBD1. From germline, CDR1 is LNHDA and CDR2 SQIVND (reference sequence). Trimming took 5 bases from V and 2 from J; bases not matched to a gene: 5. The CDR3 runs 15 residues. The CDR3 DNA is TGTGCCAGTAGTTTGGACAGGGGGGTCAACTATGGCTACACCTTC. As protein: CASSLDRGVNYGYTF. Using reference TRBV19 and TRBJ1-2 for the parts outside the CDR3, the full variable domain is DGGITQSPKYLFRKEGQNVTLSCEQNLNHDAMYWYRQDPGQGLRLIYYSQIVNDFQKGDIAEGYSVSREKKESFPLTVTSAQKNPTAFYLCASSLDRGVNYGYTFGSGTRLTVV.

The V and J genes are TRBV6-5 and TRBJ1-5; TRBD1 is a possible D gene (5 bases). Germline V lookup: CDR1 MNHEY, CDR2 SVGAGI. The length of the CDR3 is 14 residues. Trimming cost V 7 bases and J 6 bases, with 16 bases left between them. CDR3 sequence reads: CASNGGEGSQPQHF. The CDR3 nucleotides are TGTGCCAGCAATGGGGGGGAGGGCAGTCAGCCCCAGCATTTT.

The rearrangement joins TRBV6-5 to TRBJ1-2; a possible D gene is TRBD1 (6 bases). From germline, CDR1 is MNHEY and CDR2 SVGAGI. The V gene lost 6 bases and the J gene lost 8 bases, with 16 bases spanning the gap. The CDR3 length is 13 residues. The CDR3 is CASRGPGEGGYTF. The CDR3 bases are TGTGCCAGCAGGGGGCCAGGGGAAGGGGGCTACACCTTC.

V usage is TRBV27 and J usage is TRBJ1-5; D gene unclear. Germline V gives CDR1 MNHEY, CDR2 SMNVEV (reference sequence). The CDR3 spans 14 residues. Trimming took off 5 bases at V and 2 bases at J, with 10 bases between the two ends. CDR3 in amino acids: CASSLRIGNQPQHF. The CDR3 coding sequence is TGTGCCAGCAGTCTCAGAATTGGCAATCAGCCCCAGCATTTT.

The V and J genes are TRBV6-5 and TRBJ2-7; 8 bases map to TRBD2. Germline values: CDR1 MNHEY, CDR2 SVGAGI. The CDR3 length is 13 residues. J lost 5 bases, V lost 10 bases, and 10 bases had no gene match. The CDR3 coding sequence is TGTGCCACTACAAGGACTAGCCGGGACGAGCAGTACGTC. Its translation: CATTRTSRDEQYV.

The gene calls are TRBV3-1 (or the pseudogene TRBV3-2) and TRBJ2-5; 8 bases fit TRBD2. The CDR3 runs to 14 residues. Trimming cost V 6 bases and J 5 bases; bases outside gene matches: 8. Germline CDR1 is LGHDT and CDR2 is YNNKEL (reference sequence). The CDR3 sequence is CASSQSGGGETQYF. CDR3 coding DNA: TGTGCCAGCAGTCAAAGCGGGGGAGGGGAGACCCAGTACTTC.

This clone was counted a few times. CDR3 sequence (DNA): TGTGCCAGCAGTAACGGGGACTACCAAGAGACCCAGTACTTC. Its protein product is CASSNGDYQETQYF. The chain joins TRBV28 to TRBJ2-5; D is perhaps TRBD2 (6 bases). The germline CDR1 and CDR2 sequences are MDHEN and SYDVKM. This CDR3 comprises 14 residues. Trimming shortened V by 5 bases and J by 0 bases, and 10 bases separated the two germline ends. The entire variable domain, with the rest obtained from reference TRBV28 and TRBJ2-5, is as follows: DVKVTQSSRYLVKRTGEKVFLECVQDMDHENMFWYRQDPGLGLRLIYFSYDVKMKEKGDIPEGYSVSREKKERFSLILESASTNQTSMYLCASSNGDYQETQYFGPGTRLLVL.

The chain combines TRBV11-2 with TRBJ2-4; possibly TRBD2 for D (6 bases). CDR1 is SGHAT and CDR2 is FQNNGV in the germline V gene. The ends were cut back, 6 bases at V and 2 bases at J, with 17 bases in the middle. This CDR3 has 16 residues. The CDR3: CASRFGGYRTKNIQYF. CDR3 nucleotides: TGTGCCAGCAGGTTTGGGGGGTATAGAACCAAAAACATTCAGTACTTC.

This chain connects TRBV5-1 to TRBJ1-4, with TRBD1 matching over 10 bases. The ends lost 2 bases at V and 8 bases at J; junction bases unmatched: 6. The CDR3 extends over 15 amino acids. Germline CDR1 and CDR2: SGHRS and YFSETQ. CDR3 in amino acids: CASSFRGTGDEKLFF. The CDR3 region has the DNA TGCGCCAGCAGCTTCCGCGGGACAGGGGACGAAAAACTGTTTTTT.

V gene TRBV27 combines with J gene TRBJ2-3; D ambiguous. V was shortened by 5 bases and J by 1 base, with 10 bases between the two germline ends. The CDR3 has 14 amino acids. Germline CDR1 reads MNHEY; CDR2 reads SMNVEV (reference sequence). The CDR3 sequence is CASSIDSGTDTQYF. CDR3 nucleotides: TGTGCCAGCAGTATAGACTCGGGCACAGATACGCAGTATTTT.

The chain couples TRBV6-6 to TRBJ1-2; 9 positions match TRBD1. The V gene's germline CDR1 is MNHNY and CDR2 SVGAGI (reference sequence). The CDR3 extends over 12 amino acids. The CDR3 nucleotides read TGTGCAGAGGGACAGGGCAACTATGGCTACACCTTC. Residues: CAEGQGNYGYTF.

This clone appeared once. CDR3 residues: CSASVGGAGNTEAFF. DNA for the CDR3: TGCAGTGCTAGTGTTGGGGGCGCGGGGAACACTGAAGCTTTCTTT. This rearrangement joins TRBV20-1 to TRBJ1-1; maybe TRBD1 (6 bases). CDR1 is DFQATT, CDR2 SNEGSKA, per germline (reference sequence). The CDR3 has 15 residues. Deletions cut 3 bases from V and 1 base from J, with 15 bases between.

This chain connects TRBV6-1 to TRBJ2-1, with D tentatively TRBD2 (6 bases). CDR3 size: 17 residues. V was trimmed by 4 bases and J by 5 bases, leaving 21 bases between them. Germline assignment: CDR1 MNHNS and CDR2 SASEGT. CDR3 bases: TGTGCCAGCAGTGCCCCGCCACTAGCACAACGCGACAATGAGCAGTTCTTC. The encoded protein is CASSAPPLAQRDNEQFF.

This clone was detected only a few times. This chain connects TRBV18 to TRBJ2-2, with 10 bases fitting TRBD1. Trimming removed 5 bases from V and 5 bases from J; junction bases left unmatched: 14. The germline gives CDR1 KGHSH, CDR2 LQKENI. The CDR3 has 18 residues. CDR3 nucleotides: TGTGCCAGCTCAGCCCGGGACAGGGGTCCGCGGGAAACCGGGGAGCTGTTTTTT. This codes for CASSARDRGPRETGELFF.

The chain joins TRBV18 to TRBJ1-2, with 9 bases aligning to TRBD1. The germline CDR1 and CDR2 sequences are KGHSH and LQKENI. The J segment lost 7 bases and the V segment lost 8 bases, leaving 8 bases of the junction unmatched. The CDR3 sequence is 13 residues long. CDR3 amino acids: CASTGDRESGYTF. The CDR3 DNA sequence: TGTGCCAGCACGGGGGACAGGGAGTCTGGCTACACCTTC.

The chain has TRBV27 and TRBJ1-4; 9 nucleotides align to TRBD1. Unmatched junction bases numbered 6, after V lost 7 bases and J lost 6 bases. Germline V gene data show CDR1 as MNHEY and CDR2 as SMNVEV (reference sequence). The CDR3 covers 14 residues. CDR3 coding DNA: TGTGCCAGCACCTACAGGGGGCCTGATGAAAAACTGTTTTTT. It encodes CASTYRGPDEKLFF.

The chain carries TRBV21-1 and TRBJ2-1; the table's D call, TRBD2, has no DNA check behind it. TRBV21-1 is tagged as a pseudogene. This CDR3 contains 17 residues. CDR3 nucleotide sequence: TGTGCCAGCAGCAAAGCGGCTAGCGGGCACTCCTACAATGAGCAGTTCTTC. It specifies CASSKAASGHSYNEQFF.